Shown below are 26 T cell receptor beta chains from a single sample sequenced in a study of CD8 T cells in Susac syndrome. Random hexamers were used to reverse transcribe about 0.45 to 1 ug of RNA. TCRdb passed the immunoSEQ multiplex PCR reads through MiXCR, listing each CDR3 protein once. The data contain about 200,000 distinct CDR3 sequences, 85% to 95% of them singletons. Sequenced input: CD4+ T cells from PBMCs. All receptors derive from a human donor in good health.

This clonotype appeared a few times. The V call is TRBV3-1, the J call TRBJ2-7; 7 nucleotides line up with TRBD2. This CDR3 comprises 14 residues. In germline, CDR1 is LGHDT, CDR2 YNNKEL (reference sequence). The V and J ends lost 0 bases and 3 bases, in that order; junction bases with no gene match: 2. The CDR3 protein is CASSQEGGSYEQYV. The CDR3 nucleotides read TGTGCCAGCAGCCAAGAGGGCGGGAGCTACGAGCAGTACGTC.

This chain joins TRBV15 and TRBJ1-5; 9 nucleotides line up with TRBD1. CDR1 is LNHNV, CDR2 YYDKDF, per germline (reference sequence). With 3 bases clipped from V and 3 bases from J, the junction kept 6 bases outside the gene matches. The CDR3 extends over 16 amino acids. The CDR3 sequence is CATSRGDRAYNQPQHF. CDR3 bases: TGTGCCACCAGCAGGGGGGACAGGGCCTACAATCAGCCCCAGCATTTT.

There are a few counts of this clonotype. The chain has TRBV6-2 or TRBV6-3 and TRBJ2-3, with D maybe TRBD1 (6 bases). Germline lookup yields CDR1 MNHEY and CDR2 SVGEGT. The V end lost 9 bases, the J end lost 2 bases, and 12 bases lay between the germline ends. This CDR3 contains 13 residues. Written as DNA, the CDR3 is TGTGCCAGTACCCAGGGGATCACAGATACGCAGTATTTT. It encodes CASTQGITDTQYF.

The rearrangement uses TRBV12-3 or TRBV12-4 and TRBJ1-2; D may be TRBD1 (5 bases). The CDR3 has 14 amino acids. Trimming pared 5 bases from V and 1 base from J, leaving 11 bases between. For the CDR3, the DNA is TGTGCCAGCAGTAGATCGACAGATAACTATGGCTACACCTTC. This sequence encodes CASSRSTDNYGYTF.

The chain is built from TRBV5-1 and TRBJ2-1; D is ambiguous. The CDR3 loop spans 12 amino acids. Germline V CDR1 and CDR2: SGHRS, YFSETQ. V lost 0 bases and J 10 bases, leaving 8 bases between the germline ends. In DNA, the CDR3 is TGCGCCAGCAGCTTGGAGGGTCGGGAGCAGTTCTTC. This sequence encodes CASSLEGREQFF.

V usage is TRBV6-5 and J usage is TRBJ2-7, with TRBD1 as a possible D gene (5 bases). V lost 3 bases and J lost 2, with 14 bases in between. CDR3 length: 15 amino acids. Per the germline V gene, CDR1 is MNHEY and CDR2 is SVGAGI. The CDR3 sequence: CASSYDSFTAYEQYF. The CDR3 DNA reads TGTGCCAGCAGTTATGACAGCTTTACAGCCTACGAGCAGTACTTC.

The chain couples TRBV19 to TRBJ2-3; TRBD2 matches at 11 bases. The V segment lost 7 bases and the J segment 6 bases; nucleotides outside the gene matches: 3. The CDR3 is 13 residues long. Germline CDR1 and CDR2: LNHDA and SQIVND (reference sequence). This CDR3 reads CASISSGRDTQYF. In DNA form, the CDR3 reads TGTGCCAGTATTTCTAGCGGGAGGGATACGCAGTATTTT.

The chain couples TRBV28 to TRBJ2-7, with D uncertain. Germline CDR1 is MDHEN and CDR2 is SYDVKM. CDR3 length: 14 residues. V shed 5 bases and J shed 4 bases, with 15 bases lying between them. For the CDR3, the DNA is TGTGCCAGCAGTCCCCCAGCCCAGCCGTACGAGCAGTACGTC. Encoded protein: CASSPPAQPYEQYV.

V and J are TRBV29-1 and TRBJ1-2, with TRBD1 matching over 7 bases. J gave up 3 bases and V 6 bases, and 10 bases lay outside the gene matches. In germline, CDR1 is SQVTM, CDR2 ANQGSEA. The CDR3 runs 14 residues. The CDR3 nucleotides are TGCAGCGTCTACGACAGGGCTCGCGACTATGGCTACACCTTC. Amino acids: CSVYDRARDYGYTF.

V and J are TRBV4-1 and TRBJ2-7; TRBD2 agrees at 14 bases. The CDR3 covers 18 residues. J lost 3 bases, V lost 1 base, and 8 bases had no gene match. Germline loops: CDR1 MGHRA, CDR2 YSYEKL. CDR3 sequence reads: CASSQGEGLAGGSYEQYV. The CDR3, as DNA: TGCGCCAGCAGCCAAGGAGAAGGACTAGCGGGAGGTAGCTACGAGCAGTACGTC.

CDR3 sequence reads: CASRGFAGAPNEQFF. The DNA of the CDR3 is TGTGCCAGCAGGGGGTTTGCGGGGGCCCCCAATGAGCAGTTCTTC. The chain couples TRBV7-9 to TRBJ2-1; weak D call: TRBD2 (7 bases). V gave up 6 bases and J gave up 6 bases, with 18 bases separating them. Germline V lookup: CDR1 SEHNR, CDR2 FQNEAQ (reference sequence). The CDR3 is 15 amino acids.

V and J are TRBV9 and TRBJ2-3, with D maybe TRBD1 (5 bases). In germline, CDR1 is SGDLS, CDR2 YYNGEE. This CDR3 is 15 amino acids long. The V end was cut by 7 bases, the J end by 2 bases, with 17 bases between. Here the CDR3 reads CASARTPDLTDTQYF. DNA of the CDR3: TGTGCCAGCGCCAGGACACCGGACCTCACAGATACGCAGTATTTT.

V gene TRBV19 combines with J gene TRBJ2-1, with D tentatively TRBD2 (5 bases). Per germline, CDR1 LNHDA and CDR2 SQIVND (reference sequence). The V end lost 5 bases, the J end lost 6 bases, and 11 bases lay between the germline ends. The CDR3 sequence is 13 residues long. This CDR3 reads CASSGSSRNEQFF. For the CDR3, the DNA is TGTGCCAGTAGTGGTTCTAGCCGCAATGAGCAGTTCTTC.

The chain joins TRBV2 to TRBJ2-1; D gene ambiguous. V shed 2 bases and J shed 8 bases, with 10 bases lying between them. There are 13 residues in the CDR3. Germline V gene lookup returns CDR1 SNHLY and CDR2 FYNNEI. The CDR3 nucleotides are TGTGCCAGCAGTGAATCTGAGACCCATGAGCAGTTCTTC. Amino acids: CASSESETHEQFF.

The chain joins TRBV20-1 to TRBJ1-6; no definite D call. The CDR3 is 13 residues long. V was pared by 1 base and J by 7 bases, with 8 bases between. Germline V CDR1 and CDR2: DFQATT, SNEGSKA (reference sequence). The CDR3 reads CSARVLPNSPLHF. For the CDR3, the DNA is TGCAGTGCTAGAGTCTTACCCAATTCACCCCTCCACTTT.

The DNA for the CDR3 is TGCAGTGCTGCTGTATCGGGGACTTTCACTGGGGAGCTGTTTTTT. Translating gives CSAAVSGTFTGELFF. The rearrangement links TRBV20-1 to TRBJ2-2; possibly TRBD2 for D (6 bases). Trimming took off 5 bases at V and 8 bases at J, with 21 bases between the two ends. Germline loops: CDR1 DFQATT, CDR2 SNEGSKA (reference sequence). This CDR3 comprises 15 residues.

The J gene is TRBJ1-2, the V gene TRBV6-5; no clear D. Germline V CDR1 and CDR2: MNHEY, SVGAGI. V was pared by 6 bases and J by 7 bases, with 12 bases between. The CDR3 runs to 12 residues. The CDR3 DNA reads TGTGCCAGCAGGTCGTTCTTGGGTGGCTACACCTTC. Protein sequence: CASRSFLGGYTF.

The chain combines TRBV4-3 with TRBJ1-1; 7 bases are shared with TRBD1. The germline V gene encodes CDR1 LGHNA and CDR2 YSLEER. Trimming removed 3 bases from V and 3 bases from J; junction bases left unmatched: 4. The CDR3 spans 14 residues. Here the CDR3 DNA reads TGCGCCAGCAGCCACGGGACAGTCGACACTGAAGCTTTCTTT. It specifies CASSHGTVDTEAFF.

The rearrangement joins TRBV10-3 to TRBJ1-2; possibly TRBD1 for D (5 bases). CDR1 ENHRY and CDR2 SYGVKD come from the germline V gene. V was clipped by 2 bases and J by 0 bases, with 7 bases between them. The CDR3 loop spans 14 amino acids. The CDR3 coding sequence is TGTGCCATCAGTGAGGGGGGGACTAACTATGGCTACACCTTC. This encodes CAISEGGTNYGYTF.

This rearrangement joins TRBV19 to TRBJ2-3; D unclear. CDR1 and CDR2 from the germline V gene are LNHDA and SQIVND (reference sequence). Trimming stripped 3 bases from V and 6 bases from J, with 7 bases between. The CDR3 consists of 12 residues. CDR3 sequence (DNA): TGTGCCAGTAGTATTCTAGGGGATACGCAGTATTTT. It yields the protein CASSILGDTQYF.

The gene calls are TRBV20-1 and TRBJ2-3; unclear D gene. V gave up 0 bases and J gave up 2 bases, with 6 bases separating them. The CDR3 extends over 13 amino acids. CDR1 and CDR2 from the germline V gene are DFQATT and SNEGSKA (reference sequence). The CDR3: CSARDGPTDTQYF. The CDR3 bases are TGCAGTGCTAGAGACGGCCCCACAGATACGCAGTATTTT.

The rearrangement joins TRBV2 to TRBJ1-5, with no clear D. V was trimmed by 4 bases and J by 3 bases, leaving 10 bases between them. The CDR3 totals 14 residues. Looked up from germline, CDR1 is SNHLY and CDR2 is FYNNEI. CDR3: CASSGERSNQPQHF. The DNA of the CDR3 is TGTGCCAGCAGTGGGGAGAGATCCAATCAGCCCCAGCATTTT.

This rearrangement joins TRBV29-1 to TRBJ1-5; TRBD1 is a possible D gene (5 bases). V dropped 4 bases and J dropped 2 bases, with 9 bases sitting between them. The germline gives CDR1 SQVTM, CDR2 ANQGSEA. This CDR3 region has 13 residues. CDR3: CSVGGVGNQPQHF. The CDR3 bases are TGCAGCGTTGGGGGGGTTGGCAATCAGCCCCAGCATTTT.

The V call is TRBV2, the J call TRBJ1-1; possibly TRBD1 for D (6 bases). Trimming removed 5 bases from V and 3 bases from J, with 10 bases in between. Germline-derived CDR1 and CDR2 are SNHLY and FYNNEI. The CDR3 extends over 13 amino acids. The CDR3 coding sequence is TGTGCCAGCAGTAGGGAGGGGGACACTGAAGCTTTCTTT. It codes for CASSREGDTEAFF.

The chain couples TRBV28 to TRBJ1-3, with TRBD1 identical over 9 bases. The CDR3 loop spans 14 amino acids. The trim removed 8 bases at V and 4 bases at J, leaving 6 bases unmatched. Germline values: CDR1 MDHEN, CDR2 SYDVKM. CDR3 bases: TGTGCCAGCCGAATTGGGACAGGGGGAAACACCATATATTTT. Translated, it gives CASRIGTGGNTIYF.

V gene TRBV6-1 combines with J gene TRBJ2-1; TRBD2 matches at 10 bases. The trim removed 6 bases at V and 7 bases at J, leaving 12 bases unmatched. CDR1 is MNHNS, CDR2 SASEGT, per germline. The CDR3 extends over 16 amino acids. CDR3 in DNA: TGTGCCAGCAGCTGGGGGGGAGCGGGGGGGGTTAATGAGCAGTTCTTC. Protein product: CASSWGGAGGVNEQFF.